This T cell receptor (beta chain) comes out of a study of read filtering for tumor transcriptome and immune sequencing. About the research overall: By R-ISS, stages I, II and III held approximately 8, 16 and 7 patients. Transcriptome libraries were built from DNase-treated RNA.

From approximately 430 ng of RNA, a library with molecular barcoded alpha/delta and beta/gamma adaptors was made. MiXCR, applied by TCRdb to the reads, yields one record per CDR3 protein. The table lists over 45,000 distinct CDR3 sequences, around 19% of them singletons. The CDR3 has 14 amino acids. Trimming removed 4 bases from V and 3 bases from J; junction bases left unmatched: 5. Germline CDR1 reads SQVTM; CDR2 reads ANQGSEA. This clonotype was recorded at least ten times. What it binds is unknown. Findings and caveats of the study: Even smaller IR-seq throughput identified most shared clonotypes. Approximately 80% of IR-seq clonotypes had one read, totaling roughly 3.5% of reads; RNA-seq: roughly 76% and 46%.

Material for sequencing was a population of CD138-negative cells sorted from bone marrow. The TCR was taken from a donor at least 40 years old with multiple myeloma. The chain is built from TRBV29-1 and TRBJ2-2; 7 nucleotides agree with TRBD1. The CDR3 here is CSVVLGGDTGELFF. The CDR3 region has the DNA TGCAGCGTTGTTTTAGGGGGCGACACCGGGGAGCTGTTTTTT.